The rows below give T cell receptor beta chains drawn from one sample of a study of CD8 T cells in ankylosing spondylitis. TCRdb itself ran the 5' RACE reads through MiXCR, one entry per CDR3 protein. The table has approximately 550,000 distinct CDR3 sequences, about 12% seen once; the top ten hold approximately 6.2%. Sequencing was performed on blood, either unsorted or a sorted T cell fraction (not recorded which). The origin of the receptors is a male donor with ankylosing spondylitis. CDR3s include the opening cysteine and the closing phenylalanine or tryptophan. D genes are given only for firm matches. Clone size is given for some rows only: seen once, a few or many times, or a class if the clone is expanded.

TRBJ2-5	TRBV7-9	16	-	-	CASSLAASSGQETQYF	TGTGCCAGCAGCTTAGCGGCGAGTAGCGGCCAAGAGACCCAGTACTTC
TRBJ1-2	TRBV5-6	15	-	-	CASSLSGLRTRGYTF	TGTGCCAGCAGCCTCTCTGGTTTAAGGACACGCGGCTACACCTTC
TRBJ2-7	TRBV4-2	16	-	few	CASSQQQLASQGEQYF	TGTGCCAGCAGCCAACAACAGCTAGCGTCTCAAGGGGAGCAGTACTTC
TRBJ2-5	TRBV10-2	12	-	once	CASSESAETQYF	TGCGCCAGCAGTGAGTCGGCTGAGACCCAGTACTTC
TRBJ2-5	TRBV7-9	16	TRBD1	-	CASSLASGTAQETQYF	TGTGCCAGCAGCTTAGCATCCGGGACAGCCCAAGAGACCCAGTACTTC
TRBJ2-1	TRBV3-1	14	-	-	CASSQVLATAVQFF	TGTGCCAGCAGCCAAGTCCTAGCGACCGCCGTACAGTTCTTC
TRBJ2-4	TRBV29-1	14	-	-	CSAKGALARNIQYF	TGCAGCGCCAAAGGGGCTCTAGCCAGAAACATTCAGTACTTC
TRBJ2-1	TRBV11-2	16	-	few	CASSLVAAYSYNEQFF	TGTGCCAGCAGCTTAGTAGCGGCATATTCCTACAATGAGCAGTTCTTC
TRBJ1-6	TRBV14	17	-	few	CASSQGFGSSYNSPLHF	TGTGCCAGCAGCCAAGGGTTCGGGAGCTCCTATAATTCACCCCTCCACTTT
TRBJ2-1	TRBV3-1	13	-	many	CASSQDPPNEQFF	TGTGCCAGCAGCCAAGATCCGCCCAATGAGCAGTTCTTC
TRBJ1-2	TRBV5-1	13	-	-	CASSLRPREECAF	TGCGCCAGCAGCTTGCGGCCCAGGGAGGAGTGTGCCTTC
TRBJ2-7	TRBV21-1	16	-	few	CASSKRGQGHSYEQYF	TGTGCCAGCAGCAAAAGGGGACAGGGACATTCCTACGAGCAGTACTTC
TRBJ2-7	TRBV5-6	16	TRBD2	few	CASSFRTSGVTYEQYF	TGTGCCAGCAGCTTCCGGACTAGCGGGGTAACCTACGAGCAGTACTTC
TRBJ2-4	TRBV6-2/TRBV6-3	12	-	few	CASTTAATGLVF	TGTGCCAGCACCACCGCTGCAACAGGGTTGGTCTTC
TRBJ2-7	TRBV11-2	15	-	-	CASSSNRVGLYEQYF	TGTGCCAGCAGCTCGAACAGGGTGGGGCTCTACGAGCAGTACTTC
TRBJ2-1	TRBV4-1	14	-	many	CASRVTGGGNEQFF	TGCGCCAGCCGCGTAACCGGGGGCGGGAATGAGCAGTTCTTC
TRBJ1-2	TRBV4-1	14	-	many	CASSQVQGNYGYTF	TGCGCCAGCAGCCAAGTCCAGGGTAACTATGGCTACACCTTC
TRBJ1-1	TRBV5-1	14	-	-	CASSAQGVNTEAFF	TGCGCCAGCAGCGCACAGGGAGTTAACACTGAAGCTTTCTTT
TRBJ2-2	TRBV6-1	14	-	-	CASRPGPATGELFF	TGTGCCAGCAGACCGGGACCGGCCACCGGGGAGCTGTTTTTT
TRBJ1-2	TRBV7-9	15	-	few	CASSARDVANYGYTF	TGTGCCAGCAGCGCCCGGGACGTAGCTAACTATGGCTACACCTTC
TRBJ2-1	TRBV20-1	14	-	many	CSAAGISFYNEQFF	TGCAGTGCCGCCGGGATATCCTTCTATAATGAGCAGTTCTTC
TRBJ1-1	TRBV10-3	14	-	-	CAISEQVKNTEAFF	TGTGCCATCAGTGAGCAAGTGAAGAACACTGAAGCTTTCTTT
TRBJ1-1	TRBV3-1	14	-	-	CASSPTSGDTEAFF	TGTGCCAGCAGCCCGACCTCAGGGGACACTGAAGCTTTCTTT
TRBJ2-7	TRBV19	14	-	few	CASSIGRYSYEQYF	TGTGCCAGTAGTATCGGACGCTACTCCTACGAGCAGTACTTC
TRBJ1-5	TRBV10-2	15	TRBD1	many	CASRERTGNNQPQHF	TGCGCCAGCAGGGAAAGGACAGGGAACAATCAGCCCCAGCATTTT
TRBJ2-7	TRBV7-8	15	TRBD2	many	CASSLARRTSAEQYF	TGTGCCAGCAGCTTAGCACGTAGGACTAGCGCAGAGCAGTACTTC
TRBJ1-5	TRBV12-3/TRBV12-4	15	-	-	CASMVAGESNQPQHF	TGTGCCAGCATGGTGGCCGGGGAAAGCAATCAGCCCCAGCATTTT
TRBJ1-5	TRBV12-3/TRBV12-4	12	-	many	CASSSQNQPQHF	TGTGCCAGCAGTTCCCAAAATCAGCCCCAGCATTTT
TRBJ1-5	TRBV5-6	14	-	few	CASSFSGDNQPQHF	TGTGCCAGCAGCTTCTCTGGGGACAATCAGCCCCAGCATTTT
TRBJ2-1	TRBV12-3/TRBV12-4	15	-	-	CASSLSWASRNEQFF	TGTGCCAGCAGTTTAAGCTGGGCTAGCAGGAATGAGCAGTTCTTC
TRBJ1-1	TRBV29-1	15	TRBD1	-	CSVSVPGQGNSEAFF	TGCAGCGTCTCCGTTCCGGGACAGGGGAACTCTGAAGCTTTCTTT
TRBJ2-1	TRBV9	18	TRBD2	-	CASSVVSQGLAGSGEQFF	TGTGCCAGCAGCGTAGTGTCCCAGGGACTAGCGGGCTCGGGTGAGCAGTTCTTC
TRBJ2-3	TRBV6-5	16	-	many	CASSYSQGYGTDTQYF	TGTGCCAGCAGTTACTCGCAGGGTTATGGCACAGATACGCAGTATTTT
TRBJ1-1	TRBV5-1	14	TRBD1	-	CASSGQGLGLEAFF	TGCGCCAGCAGTGGACAGGGGTTGGGATTGGAAGCTTTCTTT
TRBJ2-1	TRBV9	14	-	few	CASSVVPNRGEQFF	TGTGCCAGCAGCGTAGTCCCCAATCGTGGTGAGCAGTTCTTC
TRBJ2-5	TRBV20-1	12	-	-	CSAEPPDLTQYF	TGCAGTGCTGAACCCCCCGACCTGACCCAGTACTTC
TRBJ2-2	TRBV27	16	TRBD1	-	CASSSSTGAVTGELFF	TGTGCCAGCAGTTCGTCCACAGGGGCCGTCACCGGGGAGCTGTTTTTT
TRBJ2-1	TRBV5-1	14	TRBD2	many	CASRLAGPSNEQFF	TGCGCCAGCAGGCTAGCGGGACCGAGCAATGAGCAGTTCTTC
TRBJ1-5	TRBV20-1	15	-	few	CSATGAGGGNQPQHF	TGCAGTGCTACCGGGGCGGGAGGAGGCAATCAGCCCCAGCATTTT
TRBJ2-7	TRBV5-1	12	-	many	CASSLRDYEQYF	TGCGCCAGCAGCTTGAGAGACTACGAGCAGTACTTC
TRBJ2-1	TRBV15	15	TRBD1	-	CATSRNRGPYNEQFF	TGTGCCACCAGCAGAAACAGGGGGCCCTACAATGAGCAGTTCTTC
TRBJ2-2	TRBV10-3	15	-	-	CAISERAGESGELFF	TGTGCCATCAGTGAACGGGCAGGGGAAAGCGGGGAGCTGTTTTTT
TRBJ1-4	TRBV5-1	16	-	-	CASSRLTSGTNEKLFF	TGCGCCAGCAGCCGACTGACCTCGGGAACTAATGAAAAACTGTTTTTT
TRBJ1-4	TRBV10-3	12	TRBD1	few	CASGGPNEKLFF	TGTGCCTCAGGGGGACCAAATGAAAAACTGTTTTTT
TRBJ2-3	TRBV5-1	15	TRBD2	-	CASSLSGRAADTQYF	TGCGCCAGCAGCCTTAGCGGGAGGGCCGCAGATACGCAGTATTTT
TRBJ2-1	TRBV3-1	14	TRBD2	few	CASSQGRLANEQFF	TGTGCCAGCAGCCAAGGGCGACTAGCCAATGAGCAGTTCTTC
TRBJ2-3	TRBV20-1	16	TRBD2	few	CSAEGASGSTADTQYF	TGCAGTGCCGAGGGGGCTAGCGGGAGTACGGCAGATACGCAGTATTTT
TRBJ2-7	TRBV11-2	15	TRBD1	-	CASSLNWRQGLRQYF	TGTGCCAGCAGCTTGAATTGGAGACAGGGCCTACGACAGTACTTC
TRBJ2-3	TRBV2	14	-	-	CASKLVGGADTQYF	TGTGCCAGCAAACTAGTGGGAGGTGCAGATACGCAGTATTTT
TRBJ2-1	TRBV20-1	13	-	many	CSASPSSYNEQFF	TGCAGTGCTAGTCCTAGTTCCTACAATGAGCAGTTCTTC
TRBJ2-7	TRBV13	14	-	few	CASSFRGLGDEQYF	TGTGCCAGCAGCTTCCGGGGGCTCGGGGACGAGCAGTACTTC
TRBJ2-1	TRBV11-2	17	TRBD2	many	CASSLESGLAGPNEQFF	TGTGCCAGCAGCTTAGAATCGGGTCTAGCGGGACCCAATGAGCAGTTCTTC
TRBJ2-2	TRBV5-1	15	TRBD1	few	CASSPETGYTGELFF	TGCGCCAGCAGCCCGGAGACAGGGTACACCGGGGAGCTGTTTTTT
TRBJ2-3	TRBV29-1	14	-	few	CSARGVVAPDTQYF	TGCAGCGCAAGAGGTGTGGTAGCCCCAGATACGCAGTATTTT
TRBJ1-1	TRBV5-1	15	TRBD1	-	CASSLAGTGEGEAFF	TGCGCCAGCAGCTTGGCCGGGACAGGGGAGGGTGAAGCTTTCTTT
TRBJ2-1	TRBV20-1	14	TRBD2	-	CSATRLAGTHEQFF	TGCAGTGCTACCAGACTAGCGGGGACCCATGAGCAGTTCTTC
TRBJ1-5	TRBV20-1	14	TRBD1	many	CSARVDRGHQPQHF	TGCAGTGCTAGAGTGGACAGGGGGCATCAGCCCCAGCATTTT